Each of the 22 T cell receptor beta chains below was sequenced from the same sample in a study of low-dose radiotherapy and immunotherapy resistance in tumors. TRAV- and TRBV-specific primers, spanning alpha and beta chains, primed first-strand cDNA. TCR amplification involved 20 to 25 PCR cycles with a constant-region primer and V-primer adapter. TCRdb used MiXCR to reprocess the reads, holding one entry per CDR3 protein. The sample yields under 70,000 distinct CDR3 sequences, less than 25% seen once. Documented time point: before trial treatment. Sequencing was performed on PBMCs, taken before treatment. These receptors originate from a male donor with prostate cancer.

This clonotype appeared a single time. This likely reflects a read error, since a far larger clone is one base away. The rearrangement uses TRBV5-7 and TRBJ2-3, with D hard to call. TRBV5-7 counts as an open reading frame of uncertain function. The length of the CDR3 is 13 residues. The CDR3 nucleotides are TGTGCCCGCAGTCCTACAGGCACAGATACGCAGTATTTT. Translating gives CARSPTGTDTQYF.

This clonotype was counted ten times or more. The gene calls are TRBV6-1 and TRBJ2-7, with 9 nucleotides matching TRBD1. Germline values: CDR1 MNHNS, CDR2 SASEGT. The CDR3 contains 14 residues. Germline trimming cut 5 bases from V and 3 bases from J; bases unmatched to any gene: 5. CDR3 residues: CASSYKTGGYEQYF. In DNA, the CDR3 is TGTGCCAGCAGTTACAAGACAGGGGGCTACGAGCAGTACTTC.

This clonotype showed up many times. The genes are TRBV20-1 and TRBJ2-3; D is ambiguous. This CDR3 region has 14 residues. Germline loops: CDR1 DFQATT, CDR2 SNEGSKA (reference sequence). Between the trimmed V and J ends, which lost 4 bases and 1 base, there was a span of 12 bases. Written as DNA, the CDR3 is TGCAGTGCTAACTCTGGTCGCGGCACAGATACGCAGTATTTT. Translating gives CSANSGRGTDTQYF.

The table lists this clonotype with many counts. The chain combines TRBV18 with TRBJ2-7; TRBD1 agrees at 10 bases. Germline values: CDR1 KGHSH, CDR2 LQKENI. After removal of 8 bases from V and 5 bases from J, the junction contained 9 bases not matched to a gene. The CDR3 covers 14 residues. CDR3 in DNA: TGTGCCAGCCTGGGGACAGGGGCTAACGACGAGCAGTACTTC. Its protein is CASLGTGANDEQYF.

This clonotype was seen ten or more times. This rearrangement joins TRBV7-9 to TRBJ2-7; D ambiguous. Trimming stripped 1 base from V and 7 bases from J, with 14 bases between. This CDR3 has 14 amino acids. Per germline, CDR1 SEHNR and CDR2 FQNEAQ (reference sequence). The CDR3 sequence: CASSLVGQTVEQYF. DNA for the CDR3: TGTGCCAGCAGCTTAGTGGGCCAAACGGTAGAGCAGTACTTC.

This clonotype was counted between two and nine times. A much larger clone is a single base away; this may be a read error. This chain connects TRBV20-1 to TRBJ2-1, with 8 bases aligning to TRBD2. With V trimmed by 4 bases and J by 10 bases, 15 bases remained unmatched. Germline V gene data show CDR1 as DFQATT and CDR2 as SNEGSKA (reference sequence). The length of the CDR3 is 15 residues. The DNA for the CDR3 is TGCAGTGCTATTTCAAGGACTAGCAGGATGGGGGAGCAGTTCTTC. It translates to CSAISRTSRMGEQFF.

This clonotype was seen repeatedly, ten times or more. The chain links TRBV7-2 to TRBJ2-7; TRBD1 matches at 7 bases. With 6 bases clipped from V and 5 bases from J, the junction kept 10 bases outside the gene matches. The germline gives CDR1 SGHTA, CDR2 FQGNSA. This CDR3 has 14 amino acids. CDR3 loop: CASSPQGTVNEQYF. CDR3 DNA: TGTGCCAGCAGTCCACAGGGGACAGTAAACGAGCAGTACTTC.

At least ten counts were recorded for this clonotype. CDR3 nucleotides: TGTGCCAGCAGCTCTGATAGGACAGGCAGGAGAGAGACCCAGTACTTC. Its protein is CASSSDRTGRRETQYF. The chain joins TRBV11-2 to TRBJ2-5, with TRBD1 matching 7 bases. Unmatched junction bases numbered 12, after V lost 4 bases and J lost 4 bases. Germline-derived CDR1 and CDR2 are SGHAT and FQNNGV. This CDR3 contains 16 residues.

This clonotype was found many times. The rearrangement joins TRBV18 to TRBJ2-7; 7 nucleotides line up with TRBD1. This CDR3 region has 14 residues. Looked up from germline, CDR1 is KGHSH and CDR2 is LQKENI. The junction had 3 bases not matched to a gene; V was cut back by 3 bases and J by 1 base. The CDR3 spells CASSPWDSSYEQYF. CDR3 sequence (DNA): TGTGCCAGCTCACCGTGGGACAGTTCCTACGAGCAGTACTTC.

The chain is built from TRBV20-1 and TRBJ1-2, with TRBD1 as a possible D gene (6 bases). CDR1 and CDR2 from the germline V gene are DFQATT and SNEGSKA (reference sequence). The CDR3 is 12 amino acids. Trimming stripped 1 base from V and 4 bases from J, with 7 bases between. CDR3 protein: CSARVGGYGYTF. CDR3 coding DNA: TGCAGTGCTAGAGTAGGGGGCTATGGCTACACCTTC.

This rearrangement joins TRBV9 to TRBJ1-2, with D hard to call. The CDR3 contains 13 residues. Germline V gene sequence: CDR1 SGDLS, CDR2 YYNGEE. Trimming removed 0 bases from V and 3 bases from J, with 6 bases in between. The CDR3 is CASSVEQHYGYTF. CDR3 nucleotide sequence: TGTGCCAGCAGCGTAGAACAGCACTATGGCTACACCTTC.

By sample share, this clonotype is medium-sized. CDR3 loop: CASSDHRAKLFF. CDR3 coding DNA: TGTGCCAGCAGCGACCACAGGGCTAAACTGTTTTTT. The V gene is TRBV5-8, the J gene TRBJ1-4, with a tentative D call TRBD1 (6 bases). Trimming cost V 4 bases and J 11 bases, with 12 bases left between them. Per germline, CDR1 SGHTS and CDR2 YDEGEE. This CDR3 is 12 amino acids long.

This clonotype was found many times. The V gene is TRBV2, the J gene TRBJ2-1; 7 bases agree with TRBD2. This CDR3 has 14 residues. Trimming took 5 bases from V and 5 from J; bases not matched to a gene: 6. CDR1 SNHLY and CDR2 FYNNEI come from the germline V gene. The CDR3 DNA is TGTGCCAGCAGTTTCTCTAGCGGCGACAATGAGCAGTTCTTC. It codes for CASSFSSGDNEQFF.

This clonotype has at least ten counts. V gene TRBV5-1 combines with J gene TRBJ1-1; D is unresolved. Germline V gene sequence: CDR1 SGHRS, CDR2 YFSETQ. The V end lost 1 base, the J end lost 3 bases, and 10 bases lay between the germline ends. CDR3 length equals 14 residues. CDR3 bases: TGCGCCAGCAGCTTGTCAGGCCTCGACACTGAAGCTTTCTTT. It translates to CASSLSGLDTEAFF.

This clonotype was seen repeatedly, ten times or more. The chain combines TRBV18 with TRBJ1-2; possibly TRBD1 for D (5 bases). The CDR3 runs 14 residues. Germline loops: CDR1 KGHSH, CDR2 LQKENI. Trimming shortened V by 2 bases and J by 2 bases, and 9 bases separated the two germline ends. This CDR3 is CASSPGGQNYGYTF. CDR3 bases: TGTGCCAGCTCACCAGGCGGACAAAACTATGGCTACACCTTC.

This clonotype came up many times. The CDR3 sequence is CSARRSGRQAGELFF. The CDR3 DNA sequence: TGCAGTGCTAGACGGAGCGGGAGGCAGGCCGGGGAGCTGTTTTTT. This chain connects TRBV20-1 to TRBJ2-2; the match to TRBD2 covers 9 bases. Germline trimming cut 2 bases from V and 6 bases from J; bases unmatched to any gene: 7. The CDR3 totals 15 residues. In germline, CDR1 is DFQATT, CDR2 SNEGSKA (reference sequence).

This clonotype was observed many times. This chain joins TRBV15 and TRBJ1-2; D might be TRBD1 (5 bases). The germline V and J ends were trimmed by 4 bases and 2 bases, with 8 bases remaining between them. This CDR3 has 13 residues. Germline CDR1 LNHNV, CDR2 YYDKDF (reference sequence). CDR3 DNA sequence: TGTGCCACCAGCAAAGACAGAAACTATGGCTACACCTTC. This gives the protein CATSKDRNYGYTF.

This clonotype was seen repeatedly, ten times or more. The CDR3 DNA sequence: TGCGCCAGCAGCTTGGCGGCGGGAACTAATGAAAAACTGTTTTTT. It yields the protein CASSLAAGTNEKLFF. The chain employs TRBV5-1 and TRBJ1-4; no reliable D call. CDR1 SGHRS and CDR2 YFSETQ come from the germline V gene. V dropped 0 bases and J dropped 1 base, with 7 bases sitting between them. This CDR3 comprises 15 residues.

This clonotype showed up many times. The chain carries TRBV5-6 and TRBJ1-5; the D gene is possibly TRBD1 (5 bases). The germline gives CDR1 SGHDT, CDR2 YYEEEE. The CDR3 totals 17 residues. V lost 3 bases to trimming and J lost 0 bases, with 16 bases between them. The CDR3 DNA reads as TGTGCCAGCAGCTCCCGACAGCTTAGTAATAGCAATCAGCCCCAGCATTTT. It is translated as CASSSRQLSNSNQPQHF. The full variable domain, in which reference TRBV5-6 and TRBJ1-5 provide the parts outside the CDR3, is DAGVTQSPTHLIKTRGQQVTLRCSPKSGHDTVSWYQQALGQGPQFIFQYYEEEERQRGNFPDRFSGHQFPNYSSELNVNALLLGDSALYLCASSSRQLSNSNQPQHFGDGTRLSIL.

The chain carries TRBV11-2 and TRBJ2-1; D is unclear. The germline gives CDR1 SGHAT, CDR2 FQNNGV. Trimming stripped 4 bases from V and 0 bases from J, with 10 bases between. The CDR3 totals 15 residues. In DNA, the CDR3 is TGTGCCAGCAGCTCGGCTTCGAGCTCCTACAATGAGCAGTTCTTC. It translates to CASSSASSSYNEQFF. Variable domain in full (rest from reference TRBV11-2 and TRBJ2-1): EAGVAQSPRYKIIEKRQSVAFWCNPISGHATLYWYQQILGQGPKLLIQFQNNGVVDDSQLPKDRFSAERLKGVDSTLKIQPAKLEDSAVYLCASSSASSSYNEQFFGPGTRLTVL.

Worth noting for this clonotype: A far larger clone is one nucleotide away, so this likely arose from a read error. The chain links TRBV4-2 to TRBJ2-4; 7 bases align to TRBD2. J was trimmed by 13 bases and V by 6 bases; bases with no gene match: 15. This CDR3 has 14 residues. CDR1 is LGHNA, CDR2 YNFKEQ, per germline. In DNA, the CDR3 is TGTGCCAGCAGTAGACTAGCCAGCTACAATGAGCAGTACTTC. Translating it yields CASSRLASYNEQYF.

A word on this clonotype: The DNA is omitted, as the CDR3 cannot be located on it reliably, and the CDR3 follows TCRdb's listing. This CDR3 reads CASSLAFPSTDTQYFF. The chain combines TRBV12-3 or TRBV12-4 with TRBJ2-3. Including both end residues, the CDR3 is 16 amino acids long.